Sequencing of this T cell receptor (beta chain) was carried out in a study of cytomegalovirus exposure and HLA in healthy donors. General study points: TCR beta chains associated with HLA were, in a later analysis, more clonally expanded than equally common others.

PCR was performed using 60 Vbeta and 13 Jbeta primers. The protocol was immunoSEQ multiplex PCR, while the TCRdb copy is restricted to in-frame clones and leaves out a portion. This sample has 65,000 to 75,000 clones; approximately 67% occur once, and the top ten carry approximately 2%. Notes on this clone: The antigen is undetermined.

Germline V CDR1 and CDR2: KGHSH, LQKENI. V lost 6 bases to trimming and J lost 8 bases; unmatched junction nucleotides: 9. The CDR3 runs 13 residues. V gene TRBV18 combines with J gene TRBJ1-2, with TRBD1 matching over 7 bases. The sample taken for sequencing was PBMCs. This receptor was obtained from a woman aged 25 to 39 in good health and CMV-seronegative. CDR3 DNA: TGTGCCAGCTCTCCTGACAGGGCCGGGGGCTACACCTTC. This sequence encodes CASSPDRAGGYTF. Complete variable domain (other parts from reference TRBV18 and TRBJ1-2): NAGVMQNPRHLVRRRGQEARLRCSPMKGHSHVYWYRQLPEEGLKFMVYLQKENIIDESGMPKERFSAEFPKEGPSILRIQQVVRGDSAAYFCASSPDRAGGYTFGSGTRLTVV.